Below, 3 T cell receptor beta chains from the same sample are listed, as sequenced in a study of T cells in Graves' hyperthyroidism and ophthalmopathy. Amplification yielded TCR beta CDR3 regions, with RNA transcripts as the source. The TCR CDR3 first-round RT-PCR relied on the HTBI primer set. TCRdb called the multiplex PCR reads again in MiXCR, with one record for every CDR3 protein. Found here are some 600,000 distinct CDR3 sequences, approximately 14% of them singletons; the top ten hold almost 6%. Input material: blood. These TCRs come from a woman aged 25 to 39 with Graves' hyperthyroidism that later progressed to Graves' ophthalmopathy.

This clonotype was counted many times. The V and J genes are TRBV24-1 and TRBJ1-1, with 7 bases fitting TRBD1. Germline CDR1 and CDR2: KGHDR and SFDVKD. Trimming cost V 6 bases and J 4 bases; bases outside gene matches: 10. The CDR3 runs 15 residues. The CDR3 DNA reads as TGTGCCACCAGTCGAGGGGAACAGGGGAGCACTGAAGCTTTCTTT. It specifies CATSRGEQGSTEAFF.

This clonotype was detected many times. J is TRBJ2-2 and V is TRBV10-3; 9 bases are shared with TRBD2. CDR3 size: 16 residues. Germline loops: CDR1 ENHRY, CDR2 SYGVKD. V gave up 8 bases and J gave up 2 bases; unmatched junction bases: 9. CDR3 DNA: TGTGCCATCTCCGAGATGACTAGCGGAAACACCGGGGAGCTGTTTTTT. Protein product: CAISEMTSGNTGELFF.

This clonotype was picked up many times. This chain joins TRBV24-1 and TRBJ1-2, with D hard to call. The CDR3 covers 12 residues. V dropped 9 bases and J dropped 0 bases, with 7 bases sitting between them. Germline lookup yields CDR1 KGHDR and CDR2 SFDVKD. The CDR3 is CATWGSNYGYTF. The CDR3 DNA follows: TGTGCCACCTGGGGATCTAACTATGGCTACACCTTC.